This passage covers 17 T cell receptor beta chains from one sample sequenced in a study of graft-versus-host responses after intestinal transplantation. Here immunoSEQ multiplex PCR was the method, and the copy in TCRdb shows in-frame clones only, minus some. The sample lists about 88,000 clones; more than 85% were seen once. The antigens for these receptors are not known. The sequencing used unstimulated CD4+ T cells sorted from spleen or lymph node cells, collected before transplant. These receptors came from a human donor who was the organ donor for an intestinal transplant.

The chain is built from TRBV29-1 and TRBJ2-3, with TRBD2 matching 11 bases. This CDR3 region has 14 residues. V dropped 4 bases and J dropped 4; count of bases not matched to a gene: 4. Germline CDR1 and CDR2: SQVTM and ANQGSEA. This CDR3 reads CSVVLAGGADTQYF. The CDR3 DNA is TGCAGCGTTGTCCTAGCGGGAGGTGCAGATACGCAGTATTTT.

The chain joins TRBV6-5 to TRBJ1-5, with no clear D. V gave up 10 bases and J gave up 4 bases, with 11 bases separating them. The CDR3 runs to 12 residues. CDR1 and CDR2 from the germline V gene are MNHEY and SVGAGI. The CDR3 reads CATRSGNQPQHF. CDR3 nucleotide sequence: TGTGCCACTCGGAGTGGGAATCAGCCCCAGCATTTT.

This chain uses TRBV10-3 with TRBJ1-2, with TRBD1 matching 9 bases. The trim removed 8 bases at V and 7 bases at J, leaving 8 bases unmatched. The CDR3 length is 13 residues. Germline loops: CDR1 ENHRY, CDR2 SYGVKD. DNA for the CDR3: TGTGCCATCGGATTGGGACAGGGAGGTGGCTACACCTTC. Protein product: CAIGLGQGGGYTF.

The J gene is TRBJ1-1, the V gene TRBV7-8; D not certain. In germline, CDR1 is SGHVS, CDR2 FQNEAQ. The CDR3 runs to 14 residues. The germline V and J ends were trimmed by 1 base and 0 bases, with 6 bases remaining between them. The CDR3 DNA reads TGTGCCAGCAGCTTAGTCCAGATGAACACTGAAGCTTTCTTT. It codes for CASSLVQMNTEAFF. The full variable domain, in which reference TRBV7-8 and TRBJ1-1 provide the parts outside the CDR3, is GAGVSQSPRYKVAKRGQDVALRCDPISGHVSLFWYQQALGQGPEFLTYFQNEAQLDKSGLPSDRFFAERPEGSVSTLKIQRTQQEDSAVYLCASSLVQMNTEAFFGQGTRLTVV.

The chain links TRBV30 to TRBJ2-1, with D tentatively TRBD1 (5 bases). The germline V and J ends were trimmed by 3 bases and 6 bases, with 6 bases remaining between them. The CDR3 spans 11 residues. Germline V gene lookup returns CDR1 GTSNPN and CDR2 SVGIG (reference sequence). The CDR3 nucleotides are TGTGCCTGGAGGGACATCAATGAGCAGTTCTTC. Amino acids: CAWRDINEQFF. The full variable domain, its missing parts supplied by reference TRBV30 and TRBJ2-1, is SQTIHQWPATLVQPVGSPLSLECTVEGTSNPNLYWYRQAAGRGLQLLFYSVGIGQISSEVPQNLSASRPQDRQFILSSKKLLLSDSGFYLCAWRDINEQFFGPGTRLTVL.

The V gene is TRBV29-1, the J gene TRBJ1-1; 10 bases are a match to TRBD1. Germline lookup yields CDR1 SQVTM and CDR2 ANQGSEA. The CDR3 extends over 14 amino acids. Trimming removed 7 bases from V and 5 bases from J; junction bases left unmatched: 10. CDR3 loop: CSGRQGAWETEAFF. The CDR3 nucleotides are TGCAGCGGAAGACAGGGGGCGTGGGAAACTGAAGCTTTCTTT.

This clone appeared once. In nucleotides, the CDR3 is TGTGCCAGCAGCTTGGGGACAGGGGTTGGCTACACCTTC. Translating it yields CASSLGTGVGYTF. This sequence joins TRBV11-2 and TRBJ1-2; 10 nucleotides agree with TRBD1. Trimming at V came to 3 bases and at J to 7 bases, leaving 2 bases not matched to a gene. This CDR3 is 13 amino acids long. Germline lookup yields CDR1 SGHAT and CDR2 FQNNGV. The full variable domain, rest sourced from reference TRBV11-2 and TRBJ1-2, is EAGVAQSPRYKIIEKRQSVAFWCNPISGHATLYWYQQILGQGPKLLIQFQNNGVVDDSQLPKDRFSAERLKGVDSTLKIQPAKLEDSAVYLCASSLGTGVGYTFGSGTRLTVV.

The count of this clone is one. The chain employs TRBV14 and TRBJ2-5; 10 bases are shared with TRBD2. The V and J ends lost 6 bases and 0 bases, in that order; junction bases with no gene match: 4. The CDR3 length is 15 residues. CDR1 is SGHDN and CDR2 is FVKESK in the germline V gene. CDR3 region: CASRRSGGNQETQYF. DNA of the CDR3: TGTGCCAGCAGACGTAGCGGGGGGAACCAAGAGACCCAGTACTTC.

The V gene is TRBV6-5, the J gene TRBJ2-7; D may be TRBD1 (5 bases). This CDR3 has 15 amino acids. Germline CDR1 is MNHEY and CDR2 is SVGAGI. Trimming pared 6 bases from V and 2 bases from J, leaving 17 bases between. The CDR3 loop reads CASRGAAGSTYEQYF. Here the CDR3 DNA reads TGTGCCAGCAGAGGGGCGGCAGGGTCCACCTACGAGCAGTACTTC.

This clone has more than one count but fewer than ten. The same CDR3 also results from other DNA sequences found in this sample. The V and J genes are TRBV9 and TRBJ2-1; D is perhaps TRBD1 (5 bases). The CDR3 extends over 15 amino acids. Trimming removed 0 bases from V and 4 bases from J, with 11 bases in between. CDR1 is SGDLS and CDR2 is YYNGEE in the germline V gene. This CDR3 is CASSVGRAAYNEQFF. In DNA form, the CDR3 reads TGTGCCAGCAGCGTAGGCAGGGCCGCGTACAATGAGCAGTTCTTC. Looking up the rest from reference TRBV9 and TRBJ2-1 gives the full variable domain: DSGVTQTPKHLITATGQRVTLRCSPRSGDLSVYWYQQSLDQGLQFLIQYYNGEERAKGNILERFSAQQFPDLHSELNLSSLELGDSALYFCASSVGRAAYNEQFFGPGTRLTVL.

This chain uses TRBV29-1 with TRBJ1-5; D unresolved. The CDR3 contains 14 residues. The V and J ends lost 0 bases and 9 bases respectively, with 15 bases between them. Per the germline V gene, CDR1 is SQVTM and CDR2 is ANQGSEA. The CDR3 is CSVEEFRSLGPQHF. The CDR3 nucleotides are TGCAGCGTTGAAGAGTTCAGGTCCTTGGGGCCCCAGCATTTT.

The rearrangement uses TRBV5-1 and TRBJ2-7; TRBD1 agrees at 8 bases. The CDR3 sequence is 17 residues long. From germline, CDR1 is SGHRS and CDR2 YFSETQ. V was pared by 0 bases and J by 2 bases, with 10 bases of the junction left unmatched. DNA of the CDR3: TGCGCCAGCAGCTTGGCCAGGGGGCCGCAACAAGCCTACGAGCAGTACTTC. This encodes CASSLARGPQQAYEQYF.

This chain links TRBV7-3 with TRBJ2-1; 9 bases match TRBD2. The germline V gene encodes CDR1 SGHTA and CDR2 FQGTGA. CDR3 length: 21 amino acids. V lost 5 bases and J lost 0; bases outside the gene matches: 20. CDR3 nucleotides: TGTGCCAGCAGCCCAGCCCGACCACTAGCGGGCCCGACGAGCTCCTACAATGAGCAGTTCTTC. Its protein product is CASSPARPLAGPTSSYNEQFF.

The CDR3 sequence: CASSSQGDYGYTF. The DNA for the CDR3 is TGCGCCAGCAGCTCACAGGGGGACTATGGCTACACCTTC. The chain has TRBV5-1 and TRBJ1-2; 8 positions match TRBD1. In germline, CDR1 is SGHRS, CDR2 YFSETQ. The CDR3 totals 13 residues. After removal of 3 bases from V and 3 bases from J, the junction contained 1 base not matched to a gene. The variable domain in full, with the rest retrieved from reference TRBV5-1 and TRBJ1-2, is KAGVTQTPRYLIKTRGQQVTLSCSPISGHRSVSWYQQTPGQGLQFLFEYFSETQRNKGNFPGRFSGRQFSNSRSEMNVSTLELGDSALYLCASSSQGDYGYTFGSGTRLTVV.

The J gene is TRBJ2-1, the V gene TRBV6-6; the D is unclear. The germline CDR1 and CDR2 sequences are MNHNY and SVGAGI (reference sequence). The V end lost 0 bases, the J end lost 0 bases, and 9 bases lay between the germline ends. The CDR3 consists of 16 residues. CDR3: CASSYSRLSSYNEQFF. The DNA of the CDR3 is TGTGCCAGCAGTTACTCGCGGCTGAGCTCCTACAATGAGCAGTTCTTC.

This chain joins TRBV28 and TRBJ1-1, with a possible D match to TRBD1 (6 bases). The CDR3 has 16 residues. Trimming stripped 3 bases from V and 7 bases from J, with 21 bases between. CDR1 is MDHEN and CDR2 is SYDVKM in the germline V gene. CDR3 sequence: CASSFSAGDQSDEAFF. CDR3 coding DNA: TGTGCCAGCAGTTTTAGCGCAGGGGATCAATCAGATGAAGCTTTCTTT.

The chain combines TRBV7-3 with TRBJ2-1; D may be TRBD2 (5 bases). This CDR3 contains 14 residues. V was cut by 0 bases and J by 7 bases, with 10 bases left in between. Germline CDR1 reads SGHTA; CDR2 reads FQGTGA. The CDR3 is CASSLTGVENEQFF. CDR3 nucleotide sequence: TGTGCCAGCAGCTTAACGGGAGTGGAAAATGAGCAGTTCTTC.